Reported below is one TCR beta chain. Antigen unknown. The entry originates in a study of T cell responses to AZD1222 COVID-19 vaccine. Study-wide points: No repertoire was sampled before or during the peak T cell response, only after it.

TCRdb keeps only in-frame clones here, not all; method: immunoSEQ multiplex PCR. The repertoire holds roughly 120,000 clones, around 85% seen once, with approximately 4% in the top ten. The CDR3 length is 13 residues. Germline CDR1 and CDR2: SQVTM and ANQGSEA. V lost 5 bases and J 1 base, leaving 8 bases between the germline ends. This receptor was obtained from an adult in good health. Sequences were derived from peripheral blood, sampled on day 0 of MenACWY control vaccination. The J gene is TRBJ2-2, the V gene TRBV29-1, with TRBD1 as a possible D gene (5 bases). This CDR3 reads CSVSQVNTGELFF. The CDR3 DNA reads as TGCAGCGTTTCACAGGTGAACACCGGGGAGCTGTTTTTT.